This TCR beta chain originates from a study of cytomegalovirus exposure and HLA in healthy donors. On the study more broadly: The approximately 120 validation repertoires and the 666 first-cohort repertoires shared a platform, a later analysis reported.

Only in-frame clones appear in the TCRdb table, and some are missing; sequencing was by immunoSEQ multiplex PCR. The sample records 150,000 to 200,000 clones, 80% to 90% being singletons. The donors were members of the validation cohort comprising about 120 subjects, separate from the roughly 700-subject first cohort. A note on this clone: Its antigen is unidentified.

Study-level points and caveats: The authors listed 150 to 200 TCR beta chains as cytomegalovirus-associated. In vitro assays verified that a few CMV-associated chains recognized CMV antigens specifically.

The sample comprised PBMCs. This sequence originates from a woman aged 25 to 39 in good health and CMV-seronegative.

CDR3 nucleotides: TGTGCCAGCAGCCAAGATCCAGGGAGGCCCGAATCACCCCTCCACTTT. Its translation is CASSQDPGRPESPLHF. The chain employs TRBV4-2 and TRBJ1-6, with D perhaps TRBD1 (5 bases). Germline CDR1 LGHNA, CDR2 YNFKEQ. Trimming shortened V by 0 bases and J by 10 bases, and 16 bases separated the two germline ends. The CDR3 is 16 amino acids.